This record covers a single TCR beta chain. Its specificity is unknown. Each CDR3 protein is one row after TCRdb ran MiXCR on the 5' RACE reads. The sample holds some 290,000 distinct CDR3 sequences, around 10% seen once. These data are taken from a study of T cells after yellow fever vaccination. Whole-study findings and limits: Any FACS-sorted repertoire could hold abundant clonotypes that contaminate it from the bulk population.

The V gene lost 3 bases and the J gene lost 1 base, with 7 bases spanning the gap. This CDR3 contains 14 residues. Per germline, CDR1 SGHTA and CDR2 FQGNSA. The clonotype originates from a man younger than 35 who received the YFV17D yellow fever vaccine. The V call is TRBV7-2, the J call TRBJ1-3; the D is unclear. The sequences come from CD4+ T cells sorted from PBMCs, collected 45 days after the yellow fever booster vaccination. The CDR3 nucleotides are TGTGCCAGCAGCTTTCAGGTTTCTGGAAACACCATATATTTT. This encodes CASSFQVSGNTIYF.